The 14 T cell receptor beta chains in this list originate from one sample, sequenced in a study of early T cells in non-severe SARS-CoV-2 infection. TCRdb re-derived calls from the 5' RACE reads in MiXCR, one entry per CDR3 protein. The repertoire holds just over 95,000 distinct CDR3 sequences, with about 10% as singletons. Sequencing was performed on whole blood. These receptors all come from an adult who was a healthcare worker with PCR-confirmed SARS-CoV-2 infection or an uninfected control (not recorded which).

This clonotype was recorded at least ten times. The chain recombines TRBV7-9 with TRBJ1-2; 12 bases agree with TRBD1. This CDR3 contains 16 residues. Germline values: CDR1 SEHNR, CDR2 FQNEAQ (reference sequence). V lost 4 bases and J lost 7; bases outside the gene matches: 10. The CDR3 coding sequence is TGTGCCAGCAGCTCTCCCCCGGGACAGGGGGCAAGTGGCTACACCTTC. Protein sequence: CASSSPPGQGASGYTF.

In this sample, this clonotype turned up a few times. This chain joins TRBV6-7 and TRBJ2-1; D possibly matches TRBD1 or TRBD2 (6 bases each). TRBV6-7 qualifies as an ORF whose function is uncertain. The CDR3 totals 16 residues. Trimming removed 2 bases at V and 5 bases at J, with 16 bases between. The CDR3: CASSYEVGGSHNEQFF. For the CDR3, the DNA is TGTGCCAGCAGTTACGAGGTCGGGGGCAGCCACAATGAGCAGTTCTTC.

This clonotype was seen once. This sequence joins TRBV7-3 and TRBJ2-2; D uncertain. Per the germline V gene, CDR1 is SGHTA and CDR2 is FQGTGA. The CDR3 loop spans 16 amino acids. V dropped 1 base and J dropped 4 bases, with 13 bases sitting between them. For the CDR3, the DNA is TGTGCCAGCAGCTTAAAGGTCCCAGGATTCACCGGGGAGCTGTTTTTT. Translated, it gives CASSLKVPGFTGELFF. The variable domain in full, completed from reference TRBV7-3 and TRBJ2-2, reads GAGVSQTPSNKVTEKGKYVELRCDPISGHTALYWYRQSLGQGPEFLIYFQGTGAADDSGLPNDRFFAVRPEGSVSTLKIQRTERGDSAVYLCASSLKVPGFTGELFFGEGSRLTVL.

This clonotype was observed a few times. The chain joins TRBV5-1 to TRBJ2-1, with 8 bases lining up with TRBD2. The germline gives CDR1 SGHRS, CDR2 YFSETQ. The CDR3 runs to 15 residues. Trimming removed 4 bases from V and 0 bases from J; junction bases left unmatched: 3. The CDR3 is CASSPGGLSYNEQFF. CDR3 DNA sequence: TGCGCCAGCAGCCCGGGGGGGCTCTCCTACAATGAGCAGTTCTTC. The full variable domain, completed using reference TRBV5-1 and TRBJ2-1, is KAGVTQTPRYLIKTRGQQVTLSCSPISGHRSVSWYQQTPGQGLQFLFEYFSETQRNKGNFPGRFSGRQFSNSRSEMNVSTLELGDSALYLCASSPGGLSYNEQFFGPGTRLTVL.

This clonotype was found a few times. The chain links TRBV29-1 to TRBJ2-1; TRBD2 aligns across 8 bases. Per the germline V gene, CDR1 is SQVTM and CDR2 is ANQGSEA. The CDR3 runs to 13 residues. Trimming removed 5 bases from V and 3 bases from J; junction bases left unmatched: 3. The CDR3 bases are TGCAGCGTTTCCGGGACTAGCTACAATGAGCAGTTCTTC. The encoded protein is CSVSGTSYNEQFF.

This clonotype was seen only a few times. This chain uses TRBV25-1 with TRBJ2-1; TRBD2 matches 7 bases. Trimming took 3 bases from V and 6 from J; bases not matched to a gene: 5. The CDR3 spans 14 residues. Looked up from germline, CDR1 is MGHDK and CDR2 is SYGVNS. The CDR3 sequence: CASSDASGSNEQFF. The CDR3 DNA reads as TGTGCCAGCAGTGACGCTAGCGGATCCAATGAGCAGTTCTTC.

This clonotype was found a few times. The rearrangement links TRBV7-3 to TRBJ2-3; no clear D gene. This CDR3 contains 13 residues. V was shortened by 3 bases and J by 4 bases, with 8 bases between the two germline ends. Germline assignment: CDR1 SGHTA and CDR2 FQGTGA. CDR3 in amino acids: CASSFGVADTQYF. CDR3 DNA sequence: TGTGCCAGCAGCTTTGGGGTGGCAGATACGCAGTATTTT.

In this sample, this clonotype turned up many times. The rearrangement links TRBV5-1 to TRBJ2-3; 7 bases are a match to TRBD1. Germline CDR1 SGHRS, CDR2 YFSETQ. There are 14 residues in the CDR3. V dropped 0 bases and J dropped 4; count of bases not matched to a gene: 2. CDR3 sequence (DNA): TGCGCCAGCAGCTTGGGCCAGGGGGCAGATACGCAGTATTTT. The encoded protein is CASSLGQGADTQYF.

The CDR3 region has the DNA TGTGCCAGCAGCTTAGGTCCTTTAATAGCTAGTGGTGAGCAGTTCTTC. Translating gives CASSLGPLIASGEQFF. V and J are TRBV7-9 and TRBJ2-1; D is ambiguous. V lost 1 base and J lost 9, with 19 bases in between. The CDR3 contains 16 residues. Germline CDR1 is SEHNR and CDR2 is FQNEAQ (reference sequence).

The sample holds a few counts of this clonotype. This chain connects TRBV3-1 to TRBJ2-5; 11 nucleotides match TRBD1. This CDR3 has 16 residues. V gave up 4 bases and J gave up 5 bases; unmatched junction bases: 9. CDR1 LGHDT and CDR2 YNNKEL come from the germline V gene (reference sequence). This chain's CDR3 is CASSRGQGVSLETQYF. CDR3 DNA: TGTGCCAGCAGCCGGGGACAGGGGGTATCTTTGGAGACCCAGTACTTC.

This clonotype was seen repeatedly, ten times or more. This chain connects TRBV4-2 to TRBJ2-7; D might be TRBD2 (6 bases). Trimming left V 0 bases short and J 0 bases short, with 15 bases between. The CDR3 is 17 amino acids. Germline values: CDR1 LGHNA, CDR2 YNFKEQ. This CDR3 reads CASSQEGGGTYSYEQYF. The CDR3, as DNA: TGTGCCAGCAGCCAAGAGGGCGGCGGGACCTACTCCTACGAGCAGTACTTC.

The rearrangement joins TRBV12-3 or TRBV12-4 to TRBJ2-7, with 10 positions matching TRBD1. J lost 4 bases, V lost 6 bases, and 9 bases had no gene match. This CDR3 is built from 15 residues. CDR3 nucleotide sequence: TGTGCCAGCAGGAAGACAGGGGGCGCTGGTTACGAGCAGTACTTC. This sequence encodes CASRKTGGAGYEQYF.

This clonotype was seen ten or more times. V usage is TRBV5-1 and J usage is TRBJ1-1; D is ambiguous. The CDR3 is 12 residues long. Germline V lookup: CDR1 SGHRS, CDR2 YFSETQ. V dropped 1 base and J dropped 2 bases, with 3 bases sitting between them. The chain's CDR3 is CASSLPNTEAFF. CDR3 nucleotides: TGCGCCAGCAGCTTGCCCAACACTGAAGCTTTCTTT.

This clonotype was detected a few times. The J gene is TRBJ2-7, the V gene TRBV2; D might be TRBD1 (6 bases). The CDR3 has 12 residues. Germline CDR1 and CDR2: SNHLY and FYNNEI. V lost 6 bases and J 9 bases, leaving 15 bases between the germline ends. The CDR3 region has the DNA TGTGCCAGCAGGACGACAGCGGACAGGCAGTACTTC. This encodes CASRTTADRQYF.